The rows below give T cell receptor beta chains drawn from one sample of a study of control samples from healthy donors and cancer patients. Only in-frame clones appear in the TCRdb table, and some are missing; sequencing was by immunoSEQ multiplex PCR. This sample has roughly 120,000 clones, with nearly 90% found just once. Sequenced input: blood. The receptors were gathered from a man between 50 and 59 years old in good health. Both conserved end residues are part of each CDR3. D genes are given only for firm matches. The size field is filled for only some rows; it gives once, few, many or a size class.

TRBJ2-7 | . | . | TRBV19 | TGTGCCACTCGACACAGACCAACCTACGAGCAGTACTTC | CATRHRPTYEQYF
TRBJ2-3 | . | . | TRBV9 | TGTGCCAGCAGCGTATCGGACAGCTTGACCACAGATACGCAGTATTTT | CASSVSDSLTTDTQYF
TRBJ2-2 | . | TRBD1 | TRBV28 | TGTGCCAGCAGACAAACAGGGGGAGGCGGGGAGCTGTTTTTT | CASRQTGGGGELFF
TRBJ2-4 | . | . | TRBV28 | TGTGCCAGCAGTTACTTAAACATTCAGTACTTC | CASSYLNIQYF
TRBJ2-1 | . | . | TRBV7-3 | TGTGCCAGCAGCTTAGATGGCAGATCAAGTGAGCAGTTCTTC | CASSLDGRSSEQFF
TRBJ2-5 | . | . | TRBV15 | TGTGCCACCAGCGGGGCAGGGGAGAGCGGCCAGTACTTC | CATSGAGESGQYF
TRBJ1-2 | . | . | TRBV5-4 | TGTGCCAGCAGCCCCTGGTCTTTGAGTAATAACTATGGCTACACCTTC | CASSPWSLSNNYGYTF
TRBJ2-7 | . | . | TRBV3-1/TRBV3-2 | TGTGCCAGCAGCCAAGGGTGGGGACCAACCTACGAGCAGTACTTC | CASSQGWGPTYEQYF
TRBJ2-3 | . | . | TRBV11-3 | TGTGCCAGCAGCGCCGTCGGAGGAGATACGCAGTATTTT | CASSAVGGDTQYF
TRBJ2-1 | . | TRBD1 | TRBV28 | TGTGCCAGCAGTGCCACCGCCGGGACAGGGGTCCGCCCTTCCTACAATGAGCAGTTCTTC | CASSATAGTGVRPSYNEQFF
TRBJ1-6 | . | TRBD1 | TRBV4-1 | TGCGCCAGCAGCCAAGGACAGGGTATTAATTCACCCCTCCACTTT | CASSQGQGINSPLHF
TRBJ2-1 | . | TRBD1 | TRBV7-9 | TGTGCCAGCAGACAGGGGCACGAGCAGTTCTTC | CASRQGHEQFF
TRBJ2-1 | . | . | TRBV9 | TGTGCCAGCAGCGTGGGTTCGGATGAGCAGTTCTTC | CASSVGSDEQFF
TRBJ2-1 | . | TRBD1 | TRBV30 | TGTGCCTGGAGCGGACAGGGAGACAATGAGCAGTTCTTC | CAWSGQGDNEQFF
TRBJ1-6 | . | . | TRBV28 | TGTGCCAGCAGTTTATACGTAGGACAGTCCGATTCACCCCTCCACTTT | CASSLYVGQSDSPLHF
TRBJ2-5 | . | TRBD2 | TRBV28 | TGTGCCAGCAGTTCGATAGCGGGGGGCCTGGGGGAGACCCAGTACTTC | CASSSIAGGLGETQYF
TRBJ2-7 | . | . | TRBV27 | TGTGCCAGCAGTTTACGCGGAGGGACCGCCTACGAGCAGTACTTC | CASSLRGGTAYEQYF
TRBJ1-1 | . | . | TRBV30 | TGTGCCTGGATGGTGAGCGCTGAAGCTTTCTTT | CAWMVSAEAFF
TRBJ2-2 | . | . | TRBV7-9 | TGTGCCAGCAGCCCAACTACAGGGACGAACACCGGGGAGCTGTTTTTT | CASSPTTGTNTGELFF
TRBJ1-3 | once | . | TRBV12-3/TRBV12-4 | TGTGCCAGCAGGTATACGACCATATATTTT | CASRYTTIYF
TRBJ1-6 | . | TRBD1 | TRBV7-3 | TGTGCCAGCAGCCAGGGGACAGGAGGTTCACCCCTCCACTTT | CASSQGTGGSPLHF
TRBJ1-1 | . | TRBD1 | TRBV5-5 | TGTGCCAGCAGCGGGGGACAGGGGAGCCCTGAAGCTTTCTTT | CASSGGQGSPEAFF
TRBJ2-1 | . | TRBD2 | TRBV7-3 | TGTGCCAGCACCCAGAGCGGGGGGGCTAATAATGAGCAGTTCTTC | CASTQSGGANNEQFF
TRBJ2-4 | . | . | TRBV11-2 | TGTGCCAGCAGCTTAGATTTGGGGGCCAACATTCAGTACTTC | CASSLDLGANIQYF
TRBJ2-5 | . | . | TRBV18 | TGTGCCAGCTCACCCGTGGGTGAAGAGACCCAGTACTTC | CASSPVGEETQYF
TRBJ2-3 | . | TRBD2 | TRBV10-3 | TGTGCCATCAGGCCCGGGACTAGCGGGGGGGCCCCAGATACGCAGTATTTT | CAIRPGTSGGAPDTQYF
TRBJ2-5 | . | . | TRBV5-1 | TGCGCCAGCAGCTCCCGACCTTTCGAGGAGACCCAGTACTTC | CASSSRPFEETQYF
TRBJ2-3 | once | . | TRBV7-2 | TGTGCCAGCAGCTTATATCGGGGACCATCGGATTTT | CASSLYRGPSDF
TRBJ1-4 | . | TRBD1 | TRBV6-5 | TGTGCCAGCAGGAGACAGGGGGGGAATGAAAAACTGTTTTTT | CASRRQGGNEKLFF
TRBJ1-3 | . | TRBD1 | TRBV18 | TGTGCCAGCTCACCACCGACAGGGGCTGGAAACACCATATATTTT | CASSPPTGAGNTIYF
TRBJ2-6 | . | . | TRBV7-9 | TGTGCCAGCAGCTCAACCGGCTCTGGGGCCAACGTCCTGACTTTC | CASSSTGSGANVLTF
TRBJ2-1 | . | TRBD2 | TRBV29-1 | TGCAGCGTTTCACAGCGGGGGAACAATGAGCAGTTCTTC | CSVSQRGNNEQFF
TRBJ2-1 | . | . | TRBV11-3 | TGTGCCAGCAGCTCTAGACAGCTGAGCTCCTACAATGAGCAGTTCTTC | CASSSRQLSSYNEQFF
TRBJ1-6 | once | . | TRBV7-9 | TGTGCCAGCAGCTTAGCGCGGGATGTATCACCCCTCCACTTT | CASSLARDVSPLHF
TRBJ2-1 | . | . | TRBV7-3 | TGTGCCAGCAGCTTCGACTACTGGGAGTTCTTC | CASSFDYWEFF
TRBJ2-3 | . | . | TRBV2 | TGTGCCAGCAGCGGCGTGGCGGATACGCAGTATTTT | CASSGVADTQYF
TRBJ1-3 | . | . | TRBV6-5 | TGTGCCAGCAGTTACTCGGCTAGGGCTGGAAACACCATATATTTT | CASSYSARAGNTIYF
TRBJ1-2 | . | . | TRBV21-1 | TGTGCCAGCAGCAAAGACCATGGGGCCGGACAGGGAGAAGACTATGGCTACACCTTC | CASSKDHGAGQGEDYGYTF
TRBJ2-2 | . | . | TRBV4-1 | TGCGCCAGCAGCCTAGACCCTTCAGGGTCCTCCGGGGAGCTGTTTTTT | CASSLDPSGSSGELFF
TRBJ1-5 | . | . | TRBV4-1 | TGCGCCAGCAGCCAAGAGGGGGATCAGCCCCAGCATTTT | CASSQEGDQPQHF
TRBJ2-6 | . | TRBD1 | TRBV5-1 | TGCGCCAGCAGCTTATCAGGGGGCGTAAAAGGGGCCAACGTCCTGACTTTC | CASSLSGGVKGANVLTF
TRBJ1-5 | . | . | TRBV6-5 | TGTGCCAGCGGCCCATTGGGTAGCAATCAGCCCCAGCATTTT | CASGPLGSNQPQHF
TRBJ1-6 | . | . | TRBV11-2 | TGTGCCAGCAGCCGGGAACAGGCCCCACATCCTAATTCACCCCTCCACTTT | CASSREQAPHPNSPLHF
TRBJ2-7 | . | . | TRBV30 | TGTGCCTGGACCAACCCGTCGGAAGGACAGTTCTACGAGCAGTACTTC | CAWTNPSEGQFYEQYF
TRBJ1-4 | once | . | TRBV4-1 | TGCGCCAGCAGCCGCCGCGAAGTTGCAACTAATGAAAAACTGTTTTTT | CASSRREVATNEKLFF
TRBJ1-2 | . | . | TRBV25-1 | TGTGCCAGCAGTGAATCTGGGGGCAGGTTTGGTGGCTACACCTTC | CASSESGGRFGGYTF
TRBJ2-2 | . | . | TRBV13 | TGTGCCAGCAGCTTCGGTGAAGGCGGGGAGCTGTTTTTT | CASSFGEGGELFF
TRBJ2-3 | once | TRBD2 | TRBV5-4 | TGTGCCAGCAGCCCGGGACTAGCGGTACATACGCAGTATTTT | CASSPGLAVHTQYF
TRBJ1-2 | . | . | TRBV5-4 | TGTGCCAGCAGTATCGGAGAGGGGCGCATGGATGGCTACACCTTC | CASSIGEGRMDGYTF
TRBJ1-1 | . | TRBD1 | TRBV28 | TGTGCCAGCAGGCAGGGGGCGCGGGCTGAAGCTTTCTTT | CASRQGARAEAFF
TRBJ1-4 | . | . | TRBV2 | TGTGCCAGCAGTGGTATCAGAGTTGAAAAACTGTTTTTT | CASSGIRVEKLFF
TRBJ2-5 | . | TRBD2 | TRBV28 | TGTGCCAGCAGTTTAGCGGGGGGGCCCGAAGAGACCCAGTACTTC | CASSLAGGPEETQYF
TRBJ2-7 | . | . | TRBV23-1 | TGCGCCAGCAGTCAATCTTGCGACACCCTTGACGAGCAGTACTTC | CASSQSCDTLDEQYF
TRBJ1-6 | . | TRBD1 | TRBV7-3 | TGTGCCAGCAGCAGAGACAGGGCGAGGGATTCACCCCTCCACTTT | CASSRDRARDSPLHF